This T cell receptor (beta chain) emerged from a study of control samples from healthy donors and cancer patients. CDR3 length: 12 amino acids. Trimming took off 1 base at V and 8 bases at J, with 9 bases between the two ends. Germline V lookup: CDR1 SGHTS, CDR2 YDEGEE. The assay was immunoSEQ multiplex PCR, and TCRdb's table has in-frame clones only and misses some. The profile shows approximately 120,000 clones, around 92% of them singletons. Specimen: PBMCs. This sequence joins TRBV5-8 and TRBJ1-2, with D uncertain. The sequence came from an elderly man with head and neck cancer. The CDR3 reads CASSLLKRGYTF. CDR3 DNA: TGTGCCAGCAGCTTGTTAAAGAGAGGCTACACCTTC.